Following are 21 T cell receptor beta chains from one sample sequenced in a study of blood T cell repertoires in COVID-19. The repertoire was sequenced with immunoSEQ multiplex PCR; TCRdb's copy has only in-frame clones and lacks some. The sample contains about 130,000 clones, under 85% of which appear only once. Sequenced sample: peripheral blood. The receptors were sampled from a man aged 60 to 69 with acute or convalescent COVID-19.

The chain carries TRBV19 and TRBJ1-4; D is unresolved. Germline CDR1 and CDR2: LNHDA and SQIVND (reference sequence). The CDR3 is made up of 15 amino acids. Trimming took 1 base from V and 3 from J, leaving 9 bases between them. Here the CDR3 DNA reads TGTGCCAGTAGTATAGGAGGAGGATCTAATGAAAAACTGTTTTTT. This codes for CASSIGGGSNEKLFF.

The gene calls are TRBV6-6 and TRBJ2-5; 7 bases are a match to TRBD2. Germline V gene sequence: CDR1 MNHNY, CDR2 SVGAGI (reference sequence). This CDR3 is built from 14 residues. Trimming cost V 4 bases and J 5 bases; bases outside gene matches: 7. CDR3 DNA sequence: TGTGCCAGCAGTTTAGCCGGGACTATCGAGACCCAGTACTTC. Its protein product is CASSLAGTIETQYF.

The J gene is TRBJ2-1, the V gene TRBV7-9, with TRBD2 matching over 9 bases. The CDR3 has 18 amino acids. Germline lookup yields CDR1 SEHNR and CDR2 FQNEAQ (reference sequence). With V trimmed by 5 bases and J by 5 bases, 16 bases remained unmatched. CDR3 residues: CASSEINSGGGENNEQFF. The DNA of the CDR3 is TGTGCCAGCAGCGAAATCAATAGCGGGGGAGGGGAAAACAATGAGCAGTTCTTC.

The chain joins TRBV29-1 to TRBJ1-2; D unresolved. Germline V gene sequence: CDR1 SQVTM, CDR2 ANQGSEA. The CDR3 sequence is 14 residues long. The V end was cut by 6 bases, the J end by 0 bases, with 14 bases between. The CDR3: CSVGGLRANYGYTF. The CDR3 DNA is TGCAGCGTGGGTGGACTGAGAGCTAACTATGGCTACACCTTC.

The chain uses TRBV19 and TRBJ2-2, with 10 bases matching TRBD2. Unmatched junction bases numbered 8, after V lost 4 bases and J lost 3 bases. The germline V gene encodes CDR1 LNHDA and CDR2 SQIVND (reference sequence). CDR3 length: 17 residues. CDR3 sequence (DNA): TGTGCCAGTAGTAGTCCACGGACTAGCGGAGACACCGGGGAGCTGTTTTTT. This sequence encodes CASSSPRTSGDTGELFF.

The V call is TRBV5-8, the J call TRBJ1-3; D is possibly TRBD1 (5 bases). Germline lookup yields CDR1 SGHTS and CDR2 YDEGEE. The CDR3 is 17 amino acids. Trimming left V 1 base short and J 0 bases short, with 14 bases between. The CDR3 reads CASSLIGQGSSGNTIYF. The CDR3 nucleotides read TGTGCCAGCAGCTTGATAGGGCAGGGTTCCTCTGGAAACACCATATATTTT.

The rearrangement uses TRBV19 and TRBJ1-6, with D perhaps TRBD1 (6 bases). V was clipped by 5 bases and J by 0 bases, with 14 bases between them. The CDR3 runs to 17 residues. Germline CDR1 LNHDA, CDR2 SQIVND (reference sequence). The CDR3 here is CASSPWTASSYNSPLHF. The CDR3 DNA reads TGTGCCAGTAGTCCCTGGACAGCAAGCTCCTATAATTCACCCCTCCACTTT.

The chain combines TRBV28 with TRBJ1-3; 7 bases are shared with TRBD1. V shed 5 bases, J shed 0 bases, and the junction held 4 bases outside the gene matches. Germline values: CDR1 MDHEN, CDR2 SYDVKM. The CDR3 loop spans 15 amino acids. The DNA for the CDR3 is TGTGCCAGCAGTCGATCAGGGGGCTCTGGAAACACCATATATTTT. This codes for CASSRSGGSGNTIYF.

This chain links TRBV6-5 with TRBJ1-2; D possibly corresponds to TRBD1 (5 bases). V was pared by 9 bases and J by 4 bases, with 15 bases between. This CDR3 has 13 amino acids. CDR1 MNHEY and CDR2 SVGAGI come from the germline V gene. The CDR3 DNA reads TGTGCCAGGGGGACCCCGGGGGGCTATGGCTACACCTTC. Protein sequence: CARGTPGGYGYTF.

The chain is built from TRBV28 and TRBJ2-7; no firm D call. This CDR3 is built from 14 residues. Trimming removed 6 bases at V and 1 base at J, with 13 bases between. Germline V gene data show CDR1 as MDHEN and CDR2 as SYDVKM. The CDR3 here is CASSFDEESYEQYF. For the CDR3, the DNA is TGTGCCAGCAGCTTCGATGAGGAGTCCTACGAGCAGTACTTC. Using reference TRBV28 and TRBJ2-7 for the parts outside the CDR3, the full variable domain is DVKVTQSSRYLVKRTGEKVFLECVQDMDHENMFWYRQDPGLGLRLIYFSYDVKMKEKGDIPEGYSVSREKKERFSLILESASTNQTSMYLCASSFDEESYEQYFGPGTRLTVT.

To note about this clone: This sample includes further DNA sequences coding for the same CDR3. The chain couples TRBV27 to TRBJ1-2; D gene uncertain. CDR3 length: 13 amino acids. Germline-derived CDR1 and CDR2 are MNHEY and SMNVEV (reference sequence). Trimming left V 3 bases short and J 1 base short, with 6 bases between. The CDR3 bases are TGTGCCAGCAGTTTTCGGGGTAACTATGGCTACACCTTC. Translated: CASSFRGNYGYTF.

This sequence joins TRBV27 and TRBJ1-5, with D uncertain. Trimming removed 5 bases from V and 1 base from J, with 12 bases in between. Germline loops: CDR1 MNHEY, CDR2 SMNVEV (reference sequence). The CDR3 is 15 amino acids. CDR3 amino acids: CASSPLQLSNQPQHF. The CDR3 bases are TGTGCCAGCAGTCCCTTACAATTAAGCAATCAGCCCCAGCATTTT.

The V and J genes are TRBV7-9 and TRBJ2-7, with TRBD1 matching 8 bases. The germline CDR1 and CDR2 sequences are SEHNR and FQNEAQ (reference sequence). The CDR3 contains 14 residues. The V segment lost 0 bases and the J segment 5 bases; nucleotides outside the gene matches: 3. CDR3 DNA sequence: TGTGCCAGCAGCTTAGCCTTGACAGGGGACGAGCAGTACTTC. The encoded protein is CASSLALTGDEQYF.

This clone was seen more than once but under ten times. Other DNA sequences in the sample encode the same CDR3. The chain is built from TRBV27 and TRBJ2-4, with 8 bases lining up with TRBD1. V was pared by 5 bases and J by 3 bases, with 3 bases of the junction left unmatched. The CDR3 loop spans 14 amino acids. CDR1 is MNHEY and CDR2 is SMNVEV in the germline V gene (reference sequence). The DNA of the CDR3 is TGTGCCAGCAGTCCGGACAGGGTCAAAAACATTCAGTACTTC. It specifies CASSPDRVKNIQYF.

This clone has a single count. The chain has TRBV6-5 and TRBJ1-1; D is uncertain. The V end lost 6 bases, the J end lost 5 bases, and 10 bases lay between the germline ends. The CDR3 is 12 residues long. In germline, CDR1 is MNHEY, CDR2 SVGAGI. In DNA form, the CDR3 reads TGTGCCAGCAGGGCTCGCTGGACTGAAGCTTTCTTT. Its protein product is CASRARWTEAFF.

J is TRBJ1-2 and V is TRBV5-1, with 8 bases that match TRBD1. The CDR3 covers 14 residues. CDR1 SGHRS and CDR2 YFSETQ come from the germline V gene. V lost 0 bases and J lost 6; bases outside the gene matches: 4. The CDR3 region is CASSLESGGNGYTF. The CDR3 region has the DNA TGCGCCAGCAGCTTGGAGTCAGGGGGCAATGGCTACACCTTC. Full variable domain (missing parts from reference TRBV5-1 and TRBJ1-2): KAGVTQTPRYLIKTRGQQVTLSCSPISGHRSVSWYQQTPGQGLQFLFEYFSETQRNKGNFPGRFSGRQFSNSRSEMNVSTLELGDSALYLCASSLESGGNGYTFGSGTRLTVV.

This rearrangement joins TRBV30 to TRBJ2-1; 7 positions match TRBD2. CDR3 length: 16 amino acids. Per the germline V gene, CDR1 is GTSNPN and CDR2 is SVGIG (reference sequence). V lost 1 base, J lost 6 bases, and 12 bases stayed unmatched. The CDR3 protein is CAWSGLVGRAGNEQFF. CDR3 bases: TGTGCCTGGAGTGGCCTAGTTGGGAGGGCCGGCAATGAGCAGTTCTTC.

This clone turned up a few times. This sequence joins TRBV27 and TRBJ2-7; the D gene is possibly TRBD1 (5 bases). This CDR3 is built from 12 residues. Germline V gene lookup returns CDR1 MNHEY and CDR2 SMNVEV (reference sequence). Trimming removed 9 bases from V and 0 bases from J, with 9 bases in between. This chain's CDR3 is CARTDISYEQYF. The CDR3 coding sequence is TGTGCCAGGACAGACATCTCCTACGAGCAGTACTTC.

V is TRBV28 and J is TRBJ2-7, with D possibly matching TRBD1 (5 bases). Germline CDR1 MDHEN, CDR2 SYDVKM. V dropped 3 bases and J dropped 6 bases, with 15 bases sitting between them. CDR3 size: 14 residues. The CDR3 here is CASSLDGALGEQYF. CDR3 nucleotides: TGTGCCAGCAGTTTGGATGGGGCCTTGGGCGAGCAGTACTTC.

About this clone itself: Germline and junction disagree at one end, which may indicate a read error. The rearrangement links TRBV27 to TRBJ1-6, with D possibly being TRBD1 (5 bases). The V gene's germline CDR1 is MNHEY and CDR2 SMNVEV (reference sequence). There are 14 residues in the CDR3. The CDR3 DNA sequence: TGTGCCAGCAGCCTCGACAGCTATTATTCACCCCTCCACTTT. Translating gives CASSLDSYYSPLHF.

This sequence joins TRBV28 and TRBJ1-2, with D unclear. The germline V and J ends were trimmed by 4 bases and 5 bases, with 8 bases remaining between them. From germline, CDR1 is MDHEN and CDR2 SYDVKM. This CDR3 spans 12 amino acids. The CDR3 nucleotides are TGTGCCAGCAGTTCCGCTCGGTATGGCTACACCTTC. It specifies CASSSARYGYTF.